Listed below are T cell receptor beta chains from one sample, sequenced in a study of cytomegalovirus exposure and HLA in healthy donors. Here immunoSEQ multiplex PCR was the method, and the copy in TCRdb shows in-frame clones only, minus some. The sample has roughly 200,000 clones, around three quarters seen once. Sequenced sample: PBMCs. These receptors all stem from a woman aged 30 to 39 in good health and CMV-seropositive. Each CDR3 is given with its conserved first and last residue. The order of the fields is CDR3 DNA, CDR3 protein, V gene, clone size, J gene, D gene. A D gene is named only where the DNA matches it firmly. Not every row has a clone size; where given, it reads once, few, many or a size class.

TGTGCCAGCAGTCCCCTGACTAGGGGCAATGAGCAGTTCTTC | CASSPLTRGNEQFF | TRBV6-1 | . | TRBJ2-1 | .
TGTTCCAGCAGCTTAGCGCTGGACAGGTCGAACTATGGCTACACCTTC | CSSSLALDRSNYGYTF | TRBV7-9 | . | TRBJ1-2 | TRBD1
TGTGCCAGCAGTTATTTCGACAGACTCTACGAGCAGTACTTC | CASSYFDRLYEQYF | TRBV28 | . | TRBJ2-7 | .
TGTGCCAGCAGCCCTCGAGCGGGGGAGAACACCGGGGAGCTGTTTTTT | CASSPRAGENTGELFF | TRBV9 | . | TRBJ2-2 | TRBD2
TGTGCCAGCAGTGAAGACGGCAGGGGGTCGTTTGGCTACACCTTC | CASSEDGRGSFGYTF | TRBV2 | few | TRBJ1-2 | TRBD1
TGTGCCAGCAGTGTCGCGGGGAGCGGTTCCTACGAGCAGTACTTC | CASSVAGSGSYEQYF | TRBV2 | once | TRBJ2-7 | .
TGTGCCAGCAGTGCGGGGAGTAGTGGTGGTAATGAGCAGTTCTTC | CASSAGSSGGNEQFF | TRBV6-5 | . | TRBJ2-1 | .
TGTGCCAGCAGTGACGGCCCGCGGGCGAACACTGAAGCTTTCTTT | CASSDGPRANTEAFF | TRBV6-1 | once | TRBJ1-1 | .
TGTGCCAGCAGTGACACCACGACTAGTTATGAGCAGTTCTTC | CASSDTTTSYEQFF | TRBV2 | . | TRBJ2-1 | .
TGTGCCAGCAGCGGTCCGGGGGGACAGGGGGCCGGCAATCAGCCCCAGCATTTT | CASSGPGGQGAGNQPQHF | TRBV28 | . | TRBJ1-5 | TRBD1
TGTGCCAGCTCCGCCAGTGCAACTAATGAAAAACTGTTTTTT | CASSASATNEKLFF | TRBV18 | few | TRBJ1-4 | .
TGTGCCAGCAGTTTATTCCCAGCGGGAATCACCTACGAGCAGTACTTC | CASSLFPAGITYEQYF | TRBV28 | . | TRBJ2-7 | TRBD2
TGTGCCAGCAGCTTAGGGGACAGGGGCACTGAAGCTTTCTTT | CASSLGDRGTEAFF | TRBV7-9 | once | TRBJ1-1 | TRBD1
TGTGCCAGCAGCCGCTCCACAGGGGGTAATTCACCCCTCCACTTT | CASSRSTGGNSPLHF | TRBV4-2 | . | TRBJ1-6 | TRBD1
TGTGCCAGTAGACCCGACAGCCCCCAAGAGACCCAGTACTTC | CASRPDSPQETQYF | TRBV19 | once | TRBJ2-5 | .
TGTGCCAGCAGCCGTGGGACAGGGGGGGCCTATGGCTACACCTTC | CASSRGTGGAYGYTF | TRBV28 | . | TRBJ1-2 | TRBD1
TGTGCCTGGAAGGGACTGTTTAGGGAAAAACTGTTTTTT | CAWKGLFREKLFF | TRBV30 | few | TRBJ1-4 | .
TGTGCCAGCAGCCAAGTCTCAAAATTGGGAGCCTACGAGCAGTACTTC | CASSQVSKLGAYEQYF | TRBV14 | . | TRBJ2-7 | .
TGTGCCAGCAGCTTGGGGGACTTCCAATGGCCCCAGCATTTT | CASSLGDFQWPQHF | TRBV7-9 | . | TRBJ1-5 | .
TGCGCCAGCAGCCAACCCCTGGGGCCAGCGGGTAACTATGGCTACACCTTC | CASSQPLGPAGNYGYTF | TRBV4-3 | . | TRBJ1-2 | .
TGTGCCAGCAGCCGTCCCCAGGGGGCATTTGAGACCCAGTACTTC | CASSRPQGAFETQYF | TRBV4-2 | . | TRBJ2-5 | TRBD1
TGTGCCAGCAGTCACGCGGTCAGCCTCTATGGCTACACCTTC | CASSHAVSLYGYTF | TRBV6-6 | . | TRBJ1-2 | .
TGTGCCAGCCCCCCGTGGGGGGTTGATTACAATGAGCAGTTCTTC | CASPPWGVDYNEQFF | TRBV6-1 | . | TRBJ2-1 | .
TGCAGCGTTGTGGGAACTAGCGGGGGGGTCTACGAGCAGTACTTC | CSVVGTSGGVYEQYF | TRBV29-1 | few | TRBJ2-7 | TRBD2
TGTGCCAGCAGCAGCCCCGTAGAGGGATCGGATACGCAGTATTTT | CASSSPVEGSDTQYF | TRBV7-2 | once | TRBJ2-3 | .
TGTGCCAGTAACAGCGGGCAGGGTTCTTTCCCCGGGGAGCTGTTTTTT | CASNSGQGSFPGELFF | TRBV19 | . | TRBJ2-2 | .
TGCGCCAGCAGTTGGTCCGGAGGGGAAAAACTGTTTTTT | CASSWSGGEKLFF | TRBV5-1 | . | TRBJ1-4 | .